Listed below are T cell receptor beta chains from one sample, sequenced in a study of CD8 T cells in ankylosing spondylitis. One entry per CDR3 protein results from TCRdb running MiXCR on the 5' RACE reads. Altogether roughly 180,000 distinct CDR3 sequences are present, around a tenth being singletons, with the ten largest covering approximately 32%. Specimen: blood, either unsorted or a sorted T cell fraction (not recorded which). These TCRs come from a male donor with ankylosing spondylitis or in good health (not recorded which). CDR3s include the opening cysteine and the closing phenylalanine or tryptophan. Each record gives: J gene, CDR3 length, clone size, V gene, D gene, CDR3 DNA, CDR3 protein. The D gene is left open where the match is weak. Size is omitted from some rows. Given values are once, few, many or a class for expanded clones.

TRBJ1-1,16,many,TRBV28,TRBD1,TGTGCCAGCACCCTATGGGGGACAGGGCGTACGACTGAAGCTTTCTTT,CASTLWGTGRTTEAFF
TRBJ2-1,15,.,TRBV29-1,TRBD1,TGCAGCGCTACAGGGGGCCCGAGCTCCTACAATGAGCAGTTCTTC,CSATGGPSSYNEQFF
TRBJ2-1,16,.,TRBV7-8,TRBD2,TGTGCCAGCAGCGCACTAGCGGGAGAGTCCTACAATGAGCAGTTCTTC,CASSALAGESYNEQFF
TRBJ2-1,14,.,TRBV5-1,.,TGCGCCAGCAGCTTGGCAAACTTGTACAATGAGCAGTTCTTC,CASSLANLYNEQFF
TRBJ2-3,14,few,TRBV6-2/TRBV6-3,.,TGTGCCCGCTCCCTAGACCACAGCACAGATACGCAGTATTTT,CARSLDHSTDTQYF
TRBJ2-2,15,many,TRBV12-3/TRBV12-4,.,TGTGCCAGCAGTTGGGGTAGCGGGAACACCGGGGAGCTGTTTTTT,CASSWGSGNTGELFF
TRBJ1-1,14,many,TRBV20-1,.,TGCGGAGAGGGGGAGGGGATGGGGAACACTGAAGCTTTCTTT,CGEGEGMGNTEAFF
TRBJ2-1,20,many,TRBV11-2,.,TGTGCCAGCAGCCCTGATATTATAAGGCCATATGACCCGCTCTACAATGAGCAGTTCTTC,CASSPDIIRPYDPLYNEQFF
TRBJ1-3,14,many,TRBV15,.,TGTGCCACCAGCAGAGATCTTTCCGGGAACACCATATATTTT,CATSRDLSGNTIYF
TRBJ2-2,12,many,TRBV29-1,.,TGCAGCGTTGTGGAGCTTACCGGGGAGCTGTTTTTT,CSVVELTGELFF
TRBJ2-7,12,.,TRBV20-1,.,TGCAGTGCTATGGTTCGAAGCTACGAGCAGTACTTC,CSAMVRSYEQYF
TRBJ2-1,15,.,TRBV5-6,TRBD2,TGTGCCAGCACCCAGCGGGAGAGTAATTTGGATGAGCAGTTCTTC,CASTQRESNLDEQFF
TRBJ2-7,17,.,TRBV28,TRBD2,TGTGCCAGCAGCGGGACTAGCGGGAGAACAACCCTCCACGAGCAGTACTTC,CASSGTSGRTTLHEQYF
TRBJ2-1,16,.,TRBV27,TRBD1,TGTGCCAGCAGTTTAAGGGGGACAGGGGGGTACAATGAGCAGTTCTTC,CASSLRGTGGYNEQFF
TRBJ2-7,14,many,TRBV20-1,TRBD1,TGCAGTGCTAGGGACAGGGGGATTACGGTAGAGCAGTACTTC,CSARDRGITVEQYF
TRBJ2-1,15,.,TRBV7-6,TRBD2,TGTGCCAGCAGCTCGGGACTAGCGGGATTAGATGAGCAGTTCTTC,CASSSGLAGLDEQFF
TRBJ2-2,13,.,TRBV10-3,TRBD2,TGTGCCATCGGACTAGCAGATACCGGGGAGCTGTTTTTT,CAIGLADTGELFF